Below, 30 T cell receptor beta chains from the same sample are listed, as sequenced in a study of blood T cell repertoires in COVID-19. The method was immunoSEQ multiplex PCR; TCRdb's version includes in-frame clones alone and lacks a portion of them. The repertoire consists of around 93,000 clones, with around nine tenths occurring once and the leading ten covering less than 20%. Sequenced material: peripheral blood. These receptors were obtained from a human donor in a cohort sampled during active COVID-19.

The chain couples TRBV11-2 to TRBJ2-3, with 10 bases aligning to TRBD2. Germline CDR1 SGHAT, CDR2 FQNNGV. With V trimmed by 5 bases and J by 2 bases, 7 bases remained unmatched. CDR3 size: 16 residues. CDR3 bases: TGTGCCAGCAGCCTAGTAGCGGGGGGAATCACAGATACGCAGTATTTT. It encodes CASSLVAGGITDTQYF.

In DNA form, the CDR3 reads TGTGCCAGTACCCGGCAACAGGGAGCTGGAAACACCATATATTTT. Translating gives CASTRQQGAGNTIYF. The V gene is TRBV19, the J gene TRBJ1-3; possibly TRBD1 for D (6 bases). This CDR3 comprises 15 residues. Germline-derived CDR1 and CDR2 are LNHDA and SQIVND (reference sequence). Trimming took 7 bases from V and 2 from J, leaving 15 bases between them.

The V and J genes are TRBV12-3 or TRBV12-4 and TRBJ1-2; TRBD1 agrees at 9 bases. There are 13 residues in the CDR3. V shed 5 bases, J shed 5 bases, and the junction held 3 bases outside the gene matches. CDR3 protein: CASSPGQGYGYTF. Written as DNA, the CDR3 is TGTGCCAGCAGTCCGGGACAGGGTTATGGCTACACCTTC.

The chain carries TRBV6-2 or TRBV6-3 and TRBJ2-7; D may be TRBD2 (6 bases). Germline V lookup: CDR1 MNHEY, CDR2 SVGEGT. The CDR3 contains 13 residues. Trimming removed 4 bases at V and 2 bases at J, with 9 bases between. The CDR3 nucleotides read TGTGCCAGCAGTTTCGGACTAACCTACGAGCAGTACTTC. Amino acid sequence: CASSFGLTYEQYF.

The chain has TRBV7-9 and TRBJ2-7; possible D gene TRBD2, 5 bases. Germline assignment: CDR1 SEHNR and CDR2 FQNEAQ (reference sequence). This CDR3 contains 16 residues. Deletions cut 4 bases from V and 3 bases from J, with 19 bases between. CDR3 region: CASSSSSGIFSYEQYF. Written as DNA, the CDR3 is TGTGCCAGCAGCTCATCTTCCGGGATTTTTAGCTACGAGCAGTACTTC.

The V call is TRBV5-4, the J call TRBJ2-1, with TRBD1 matching 7 bases. The germline gives CDR1 SGHNT, CDR2 YYREEE (reference sequence). The CDR3 runs to 16 residues. V gave up 0 bases and J gave up 10 bases; unmatched junction bases: 13. CDR3 sequence reads: CASSLAEGARSGEQFF. CDR3 nucleotides: TGTGCCAGCAGCTTGGCCGAGGGGGCGCGTTCGGGGGAGCAGTTCTTC.

This clone was seen just once. This sequence joins TRBV7-2 and TRBJ2-1, with D possibly TRBD2 on 5 matching bases. The CDR3 contains 11 residues. V lost 2 bases to trimming and J lost 9 bases, with 5 bases between them. Germline V lookup: CDR1 SGHTA, CDR2 FQGNSA. The CDR3 is CASSLRGEQFF. The CDR3 DNA reads as TGTGCCAGCAGCTTACGGGGTGAGCAGTTCTTC.

The chain couples TRBV12-3 or TRBV12-4 to TRBJ1-4; possible D gene TRBD1, 5 bases. The CDR3 has 13 residues. V shed 8 bases and J shed 5 bases, with 12 bases lying between them. The CDR3 bases are TGTGCCAGCGGCTCGACAGAGAATGAAAAACTGTTTTTT. Protein: CASGSTENEKLFF.

The chain has TRBV18 and TRBJ1-2, with D possibly TRBD1 on 5 matching bases. The CDR3 extends over 14 amino acids. V lost 6 bases and J lost 6, with 17 bases in between. CDR1 is KGHSH, CDR2 LQKENI, per germline. The CDR3 region is CASSPSSGLHGYTF. The CDR3, as DNA: TGTGCCAGCTCCCCTTCATCAGGGTTGCATGGCTACACCTTC.

The chain has TRBV18 and TRBJ2-2; possibly TRBD1 for D (6 bases). The CDR3 has 17 amino acids. Trimming took off 1 base at V and 6 bases at J, with 18 bases between the two ends. The germline V gene has CDR1 KGHSH and CDR2 LQKENI. The CDR3 DNA is TGTGCCAGCTCACCACGCCCAAACACAGGGTCTCCCGGGGAGCTGTTTTTT. This codes for CASSPRPNTGSPGELFF.

This rearrangement joins TRBV7-6 to TRBJ2-1; D possibly corresponds to TRBD2 (5 bases). The CDR3 consists of 16 residues. Germline V gene data show CDR1 as SGHVS and CDR2 as FNYEAQ. V lost 0 bases and J 0 bases, leaving 9 bases between the germline ends. The CDR3 here is CASSLAADSSYNEQFF. The CDR3 coding sequence is TGTGCCAGCAGCTTAGCAGCGGATAGCTCCTACAATGAGCAGTTCTTC. Variable domain in full (rest from reference TRBV7-6 and TRBJ2-1): GAGVSQSPRYKVTKRGQDVALRCDPISGHVSLYWYRQALGQGPEFLTYFNYEAQQDKSGLPNDRFSAERPEGSISTLTIQRTEQRDSAMYRCASSLAADSSYNEQFFGPGTRLTVL.

V is TRBV27 and J is TRBJ1-5; a weak D match, TRBD1 (5 bases). Per germline, CDR1 MNHEY and CDR2 SMNVEV (reference sequence). The CDR3 covers 14 residues. V shed 8 bases and J shed 1 base, with 12 bases lying between them. The chain's CDR3 is CASAGAVSNQPQHF. CDR3 sequence (DNA): TGTGCCAGCGCTGGGGCGGTAAGCAATCAGCCCCAGCATTTT.

This sequence joins TRBV5-8 and TRBJ2-3; TRBD1 matches at 8 bases. V was pared by 0 bases and J by 1 base, with 4 bases of the junction left unmatched. Germline values: CDR1 SGHTS, CDR2 YDEGEE. This CDR3 region has 16 residues. CDR3 in DNA: TGTGCCAGCAGCTTGGGATTGGACAGGGGCACAGATACGCAGTATTTT. This encodes CASSLGLDRGTDTQYF.

The rearrangement links TRBV5-6 to TRBJ2-7, with no clear D. Between the trimmed V and J ends, which lost 0 bases and 4 bases, there was a span of 14 bases. The CDR3 spans 15 residues. Looked up from germline, CDR1 is SGHDT and CDR2 is YYEEEE. CDR3 sequence (DNA): TGTGCCAGCAGCTTGGGAGAATTATCATATTACGAGCAGTACTTC. Amino acids: CASSLGELSYYEQYF. The full variable domain, in which reference TRBV5-6 and TRBJ2-7 provide the parts outside the CDR3, is DAGVTQSPTHLIKTRGQQVTLRCSPKSGHDTVSWYQQALGQGPQFIFQYYEEEERQRGNFPDRFSGHQFPNYSSELNVNALLLGDSALYLCASSLGELSYYEQYFGPGTRLTVT.

The J gene is TRBJ1-3, the V gene TRBV9, with a possible D match to TRBD1 (5 bases). V was cut by 7 bases and J by 4 bases, with 12 bases left in between. The CDR3 consists of 13 residues. In germline, CDR1 is SGDLS, CDR2 YYNGEE. As DNA, the CDR3 is TGTGCCAGCGGCAGGGATCGCGGAAACACCATATATTTT. This sequence encodes CASGRDRGNTIYF.

The CDR3, as DNA: TGTGCCAGCAGTTACTGGACAGGGGGAGGCACTGAAGCTTTCTTT. It yields the protein CASSYWTGGGTEAFF. The chain employs TRBV6-5 and TRBJ1-1, with 10 nucleotides matching TRBD1. Germline CDR1 MNHEY, CDR2 SVGAGI. The ends lost 1 base at V and 4 bases at J; junction bases unmatched: 3. The CDR3 extends over 15 amino acids.

This clone has only one observation. The J gene is TRBJ2-5, the V gene TRBV7-9; 11 nucleotides align to TRBD2. Germline trimming cut 4 bases from V and 4 bases from J; bases unmatched to any gene: 2. Germline CDR1 reads SEHNR; CDR2 reads FQNEAQ (reference sequence). The CDR3 sequence is 14 residues long. The CDR3 sequence is CASSSGLAGETQYF. The CDR3 coding sequence is TGTGCCAGCAGCTCCGGACTAGCGGGAGAGACCCAGTACTTC.

V gene TRBV5-1 combines with J gene TRBJ2-2, with 8 bases matching TRBD2. Germline V gives CDR1 SGHRS, CDR2 YFSETQ. The trim removed 4 bases at V and 4 bases at J, leaving 9 bases unmatched. The CDR3 loop spans 16 amino acids. The CDR3 protein is CASSHTGGRSTGELFF. DNA of the CDR3: TGCGCCAGCAGCCACACGGGAGGGCGTAGCACCGGGGAGCTGTTTTTT.

The chain links TRBV7-9 to TRBJ1-1, with D possibly TRBD1 on 6 matching bases. The CDR3 contains 13 residues. V lost 4 bases, J lost 3 bases, and 9 bases lay in between. From germline, CDR1 is SEHNR and CDR2 FQNEAQ (reference sequence). In nucleotides, the CDR3 is TGTGCCAGCAGCTCTGGGGGCTACACTGAAGCTTTCTTT. Translation: CASSSGGYTEAFF.

The chain joins TRBV21-1 to TRBJ2-7; the D call TRBD2 from the table was never checked on the DNA. TRBV21-1 is a listed pseudogene. The CDR3 is 18 residues long. The CDR3 loop is CASSKALTSGGEPYEQYF. DNA for the CDR3: TGTGCCAGCAGCAAAGCGCTCACTAGCGGGGGAGAGCCCTACGAGCAGTACTTC.

This sequence joins TRBV5-1 and TRBJ2-3, with D possibly being TRBD1 (7 bases). Germline assignment: CDR1 SGHRS and CDR2 YFSETQ. The length of the CDR3 is 16 residues. V shed 0 bases and J shed 4 bases, with 15 bases lying between them. CDR3 sequence (DNA): TGCGCCAGCAGCTTGGGGGACAGTGGAGGGGCAGATACGCAGTATTTT. It yields the protein CASSLGDSGGADTQYF.

A few counts support this clone. The chain is built from TRBV10-2 and TRBJ2-3, with D possibly being TRBD2 (7 bases). Trimming left V 3 bases short and J 5 bases short, with 12 bases between. Germline V CDR1 and CDR2: WSHSY, SAAADI. The CDR3 contains 14 residues. This CDR3 is CASSDRRGRDTQYF. Written as DNA, the CDR3 is TGCGCCAGCAGTGATCGGCGGGGGCGAGATACGCAGTATTTT.

The chain has TRBV2 and TRBJ2-2, with D possibly being TRBD2 (6 bases). The CDR3 totals 16 residues. CDR1 and CDR2 from the germline V gene are SNHLY and FYNNEI. V gave up 4 bases and J gave up 5 bases, with 17 bases separating them. CDR3 coding DNA: TGTGCCAGCAGTGTTGGAGGGAATATCGGGACCGGGGAGCTGTTTTTT. As protein: CASSVGGNIGTGELFF.

This sequence joins TRBV11-2 and TRBJ2-1; 14 bases agree with TRBD2. The CDR3 is made up of 16 amino acids. Looked up from germline, CDR1 is SGHAT and CDR2 is FQNNGV. Losses at the gene ends were 5 bases for V and 6 bases for J; bases not matched to a gene: 6. For the CDR3, the DNA is TGTGCCAGCAGCCCCGGGACTAGCGGGAGACCCAATGAGCAGTTCTTC. Amino acids: CASSPGTSGRPNEQFF.

The J gene is TRBJ1-2, the V gene TRBV10-2; D gene ambiguous. V lost 0 bases to trimming and J lost 7 bases, with 21 bases between them. Germline lookup yields CDR1 WSHSY and CDR2 SAAADI. The CDR3 loop spans 17 amino acids. The CDR3, as DNA: TGCGCCAGCAGTGAGTCGACTCTTATCATAGTAGGCCCTGGCTACACCTTC. Residues: CASSESTLIIVGPGYTF.

The chain is built from TRBV27 and TRBJ1-2; 7 positions match TRBD1. Unmatched junction bases numbered 10, after V lost 3 bases and J lost 0 bases. Germline V gives CDR1 MNHEY, CDR2 SMNVEV (reference sequence). The CDR3 is 17 amino acids. CDR3 sequence reads: CASSFGGIQGTNYGYTF. Here the CDR3 DNA reads TGTGCCAGCAGTTTTGGAGGGATACAGGGGACTAACTATGGCTACACCTTC.

The chain couples TRBV5-6 to TRBJ1-4; 7 nucleotides agree with TRBD1. Germline assignment: CDR1 SGHDT and CDR2 YYEEEE. CDR3 length: 15 residues. Trimming took 4 bases from V and 5 from J; bases not matched to a gene: 8. The CDR3 loop is CASSVHRGLNEKLFF. CDR3 in DNA: TGTGCCAGCAGCGTTCACAGGGGTCTGAATGAAAAACTGTTTTTT.

This clone came up once. The chain couples TRBV9 to TRBJ2-1; tentative D call: TRBD1 (5 bases). Germline lookup yields CDR1 SGDLS and CDR2 YYNGEE. This CDR3 is built from 14 residues. Trimming took off 0 bases at V and 6 bases at J, with 10 bases between the two ends. The CDR3 sequence: CASSVGQTANEQFF. The CDR3 nucleotides read TGTGCCAGCAGCGTAGGACAGACCGCCAATGAGCAGTTCTTC.

This chain links TRBV7-2 with TRBJ2-7, with 7 bases identical to TRBD2. The CDR3 runs 14 residues. The V gene's germline CDR1 is SGHTA and CDR2 FQGNSA. Trimming removed 5 bases from V and 3 bases from J; junction bases left unmatched: 7. CDR3 DNA sequence: TGTGCCAGCAGCCCGGGACTATCCAACTACGAGCAGTACTTC. Amino acid sequence: CASSPGLSNYEQYF.

This clone turned up a few times. The chain has TRBV5-1 and TRBJ1-6; TRBD1 matches 8 bases. CDR1 is SGHRS and CDR2 is YFSETQ in the germline V gene. The V and J ends lost 5 bases and 7 bases, in that order; junction bases with no gene match: 5. The CDR3 has 14 residues. The CDR3 DNA sequence: TGCGCCAGCAGTGTGGACAGGGTGAATTCACCCCTCCACTTT. Its protein product is CASSVDRVNSPLHF.